This T cell receptor beta chain was found in a study of cytomegalovirus exposure and HLA in healthy donors. 60 Vbeta and 13 Jbeta primers were used in PCR. Data came from immunoSEQ multiplex PCR; TCRdb stores just in-frame clones and leaves some out. The sample carries around 150,000 clones, 76% recorded once. V was clipped by 3 bases and J by 6 bases; unmatched bases: 2. This CDR3 is 12 amino acids long. Germline CDR1 and CDR2: MNHEY and SMNVEV (reference sequence). Points from the study as a whole: The authors listed 180 or so TCR beta chains as cytomegalovirus-associated. Highly shared sequence variants in one cluster were likely a sequencing artifact. The authors later found most CMV-associated TCR beta chains appeared HLA-restricted.

For this clone: The antigen remains unidentified.

The clonotype was recovered from a man in his forties or fifties in good health and CMV-seronegative. The specimen was PBMCs. The V gene is TRBV27, the J gene TRBJ2-7; TRBD2 matches at 7 bases. Here the CDR3 DNA reads TGTGCCAGCAGTTTCGGACTAGGCGAGCAGTACTTC. It is translated as CASSFGLGEQYF.